This T cell receptor (beta chain) was retrieved from a study of liver allograft versus peripheral blood T cells. Study details: Transplanted-liver T cell receptor repertoires were compared with recipients' peripheral blood repertoires. Notes on the study in general: There were reportedly differences between T cell receptor repertoires inside liver allografts and those in peripheral blood.

Details on this clonotype: Its antigen remains unidentified.

The germline CDR1 and CDR2 sequences are GTSNPN and SVGIG (reference sequence). The CDR3 spans 12 residues. V lost 0 bases to trimming and J lost 5 bases, with 8 bases between them. TCRdb used MiXCR to reprocess the reads, holding one entry per CDR3 protein. Of over 10,000 distinct CDR3 sequences in the sample, under 20% are singletons; the top ten hold under 15%. The chain couples TRBV30 to TRBJ2-7; D gene unclear. This sequence originates from a human patient who had a liver transplant. These T cells may partly come from the graft donor. As DNA, the CDR3 is TGTGCCTGGAGTGTAGTAGTCCACGAGCAGTACTTC. It yields the protein CAWSVVVHEQYF.